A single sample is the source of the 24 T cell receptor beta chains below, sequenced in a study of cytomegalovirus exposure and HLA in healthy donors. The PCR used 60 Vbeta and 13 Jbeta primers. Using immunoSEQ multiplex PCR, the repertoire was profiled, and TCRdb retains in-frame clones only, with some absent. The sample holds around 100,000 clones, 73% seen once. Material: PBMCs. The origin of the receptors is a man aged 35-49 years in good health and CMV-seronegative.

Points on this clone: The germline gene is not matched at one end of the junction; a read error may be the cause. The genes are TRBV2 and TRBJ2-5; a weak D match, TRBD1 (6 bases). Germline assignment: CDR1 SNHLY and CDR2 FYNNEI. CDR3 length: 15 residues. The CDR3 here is CASSEEQGSQETQYF. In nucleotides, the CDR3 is TGTGCCAGCAGCGAAGAACAGGGTAGCCAAGAGACCCAGTACTTC.

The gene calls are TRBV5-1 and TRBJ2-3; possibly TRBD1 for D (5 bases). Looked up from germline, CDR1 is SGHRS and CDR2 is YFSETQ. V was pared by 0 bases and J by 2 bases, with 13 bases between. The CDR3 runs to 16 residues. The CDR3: CASSLVGRTNTDTQYF. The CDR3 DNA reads TGCGCCAGCAGCTTGGTAGGCAGGACAAACACAGATACGCAGTATTTT.

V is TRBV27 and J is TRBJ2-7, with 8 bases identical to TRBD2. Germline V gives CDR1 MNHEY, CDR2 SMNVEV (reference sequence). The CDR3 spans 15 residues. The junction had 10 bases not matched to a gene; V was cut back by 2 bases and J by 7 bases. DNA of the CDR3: TGTGCCAGCAGTTTAATAGCTGCGGGGGGTTCAGAGCAGTACTTC. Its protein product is CASSLIAAGGSEQYF.

CDR3 sequence: CASSFDSNTEAFF. DNA of the CDR3: TGTGCCAGCAGCTTCGACAGTAACACTGAAGCTTTCTTT. This rearrangement joins TRBV7-3 to TRBJ1-1, with a possible D match to TRBD1 (5 bases). The CDR3 covers 13 residues. Trimming shortened V by 3 bases and J by 2 bases, and 7 bases separated the two germline ends. The germline V gene encodes CDR1 SGHTA and CDR2 FQGTGA. The entire variable domain, with the rest obtained from reference TRBV7-3 and TRBJ1-1, is as follows: GAGVSQTPSNKVTEKGKYVELRCDPISGHTALYWYRQSLGQGPEFLIYFQGTGAADDSGLPNDRFFAVRPEGSVSTLKIQRTERGDSAVYLCASSFDSNTEAFFGQGTRLTVV.

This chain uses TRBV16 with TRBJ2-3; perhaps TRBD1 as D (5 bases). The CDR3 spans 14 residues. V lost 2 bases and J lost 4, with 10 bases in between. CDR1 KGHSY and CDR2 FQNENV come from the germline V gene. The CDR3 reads CASSQGMGPDTQYF. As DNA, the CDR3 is TGTGCCAGCAGCCAAGGAATGGGGCCAGATACGCAGTATTTT.

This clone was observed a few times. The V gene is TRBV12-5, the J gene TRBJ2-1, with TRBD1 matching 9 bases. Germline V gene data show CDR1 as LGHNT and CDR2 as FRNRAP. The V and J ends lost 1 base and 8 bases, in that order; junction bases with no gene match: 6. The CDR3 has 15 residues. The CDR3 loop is CASGLGTGALDEQFF. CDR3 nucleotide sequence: TGTGCTAGTGGTTTGGGGACAGGGGCTTTGGATGAGCAGTTCTTC. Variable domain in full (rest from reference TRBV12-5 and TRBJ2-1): DARVTQTPRHKVTEMGQEVTMRCQPILGHNTVFWYRQTMMQGLELLAYFRNRAPLDDSGMPKDRFSAEMPDATLATLKIQPSEPRDSAVYFCASGLGTGALDEQFFGPGTRLTVL.

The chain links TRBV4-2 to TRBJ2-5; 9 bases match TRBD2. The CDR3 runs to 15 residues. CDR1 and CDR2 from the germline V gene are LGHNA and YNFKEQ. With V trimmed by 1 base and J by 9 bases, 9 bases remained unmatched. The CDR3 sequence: CASSQVMRGGMAQYF. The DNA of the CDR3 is TGTGCCAGCAGCCAAGTCATGCGGGGGGGTATGGCCCAGTACTTC.

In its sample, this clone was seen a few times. CDR3 region: CASSLVGQGGGYTF. In DNA form, the CDR3 reads TGTGCCAGCAGCTTAGTTGGACAGGGAGGTGGCTACACCTTC. The gene calls are TRBV7-2 and TRBJ1-2; 8 nucleotides align to TRBD1. Germline V lookup: CDR1 SGHTA, CDR2 FQGNSA. J was trimmed by 7 bases and V by 1 base; bases with no gene match: 5. The CDR3 covers 14 residues.

The CDR3 is CASSRILRQGAEDTQYF. For the CDR3, the DNA is TGTGCCAGTAGTCGTATCCTAAGGCAGGGGGCTGAAGATACGCAGTATTTT. The chain recombines TRBV19 with TRBJ2-3; TRBD1 matches 8 bases. CDR3 size: 17 residues. The junction had 15 bases not matched to a gene; V was cut back by 5 bases and J by 5 bases. Germline loops: CDR1 LNHDA, CDR2 SQIVND (reference sequence).

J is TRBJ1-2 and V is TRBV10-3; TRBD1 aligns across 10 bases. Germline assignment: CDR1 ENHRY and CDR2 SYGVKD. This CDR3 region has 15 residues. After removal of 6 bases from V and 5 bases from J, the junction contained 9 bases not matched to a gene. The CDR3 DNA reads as TGTGCCATCAGCGCGGGACAGGGGATCGGGTATGGCTACACCTTC. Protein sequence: CAISAGQGIGYGYTF.

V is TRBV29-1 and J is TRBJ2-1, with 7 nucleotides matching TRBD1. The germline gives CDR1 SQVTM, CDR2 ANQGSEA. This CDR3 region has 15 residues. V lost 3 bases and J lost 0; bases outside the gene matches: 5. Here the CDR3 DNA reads TGCAGCGTTGAGAAGGGGGCGAGCTCCTACAATGAGCAGTTCTTC. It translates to CSVEKGASSYNEQFF.

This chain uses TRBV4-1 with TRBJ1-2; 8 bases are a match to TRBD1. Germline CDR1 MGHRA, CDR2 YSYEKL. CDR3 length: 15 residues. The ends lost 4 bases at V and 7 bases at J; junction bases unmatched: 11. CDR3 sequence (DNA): TGCGCCAGCAGCCTGGTGTCCGGACAGGGAGGTGGCTACACCTTC. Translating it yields CASSLVSGQGGGYTF.

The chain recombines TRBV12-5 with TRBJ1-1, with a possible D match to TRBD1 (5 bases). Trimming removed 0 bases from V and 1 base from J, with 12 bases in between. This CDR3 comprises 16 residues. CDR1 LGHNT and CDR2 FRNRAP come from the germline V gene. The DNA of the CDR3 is TGTGCTAGTGGTTTGGTTGACAGTTTGAGGAACACTGAAGCTTTCTTT. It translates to CASGLVDSLRNTEAFF.

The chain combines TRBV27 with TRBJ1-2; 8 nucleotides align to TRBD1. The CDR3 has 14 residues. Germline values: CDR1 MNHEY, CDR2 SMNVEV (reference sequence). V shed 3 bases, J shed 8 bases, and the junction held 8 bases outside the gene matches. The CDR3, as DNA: TGTGCCAGCAGTTTCGGGCAGGGGGCGACGGGCTACACCTTC. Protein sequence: CASSFGQGATGYTF.

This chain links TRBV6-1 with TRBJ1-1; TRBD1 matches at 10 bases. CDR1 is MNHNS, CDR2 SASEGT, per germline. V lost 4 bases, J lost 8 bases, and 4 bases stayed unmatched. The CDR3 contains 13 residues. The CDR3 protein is CASSGRQGAEAFF. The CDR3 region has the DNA TGTGCCAGCAGTGGACGACAGGGGGCGGAAGCTTTCTTT.

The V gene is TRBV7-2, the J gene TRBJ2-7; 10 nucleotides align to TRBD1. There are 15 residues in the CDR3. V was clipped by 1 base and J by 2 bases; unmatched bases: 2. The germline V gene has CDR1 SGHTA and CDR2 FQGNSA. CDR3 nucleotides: TGTGCCAGCAGCTTAGAGGGGACAGGGGCCTACGAGCAGTACTTC. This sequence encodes CASSLEGTGAYEQYF.

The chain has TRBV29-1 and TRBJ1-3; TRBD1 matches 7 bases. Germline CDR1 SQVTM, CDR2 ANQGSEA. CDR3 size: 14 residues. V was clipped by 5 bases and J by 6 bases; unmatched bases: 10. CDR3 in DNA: TGCAGCGTTATTCCCGTGACAGGGTCAAACACCATATATTTT. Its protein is CSVIPVTGSNTIYF.

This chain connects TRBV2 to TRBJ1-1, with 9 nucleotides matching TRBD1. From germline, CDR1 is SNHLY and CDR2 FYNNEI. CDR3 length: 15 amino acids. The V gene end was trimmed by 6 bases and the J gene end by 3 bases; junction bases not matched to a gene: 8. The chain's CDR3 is CASSRERTGDTEAFF. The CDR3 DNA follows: TGTGCCAGCAGCCGGGAGAGGACAGGGGACACTGAAGCTTTCTTT.

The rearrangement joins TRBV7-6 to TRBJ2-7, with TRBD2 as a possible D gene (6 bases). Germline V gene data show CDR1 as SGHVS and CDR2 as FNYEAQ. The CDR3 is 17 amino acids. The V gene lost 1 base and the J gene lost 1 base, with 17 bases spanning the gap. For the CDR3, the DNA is TGTGCCAGCAGCTTAGGCGTTTCGGCGGGGTGGTCCTACGAGCAGTACTTC. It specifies CASSLGVSAGWSYEQYF. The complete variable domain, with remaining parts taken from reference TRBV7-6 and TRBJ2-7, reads GAGVSQSPRYKVTKRGQDVALRCDPISGHVSLYWYRQALGQGPEFLTYFNYEAQQDKSGLPNDRFSAERPEGSISTLTIQRTEQRDSAMYRCASSLGVSAGWSYEQYFGPGTRLTVT.

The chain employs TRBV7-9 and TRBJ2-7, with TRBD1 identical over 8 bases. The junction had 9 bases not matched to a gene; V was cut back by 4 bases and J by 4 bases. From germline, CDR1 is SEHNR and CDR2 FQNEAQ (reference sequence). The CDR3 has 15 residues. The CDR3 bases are TGTGCCAGCAGCTCGTTTCGACAGGGGAATTACGAGCAGTACTTC. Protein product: CASSSFRQGNYEQYF.

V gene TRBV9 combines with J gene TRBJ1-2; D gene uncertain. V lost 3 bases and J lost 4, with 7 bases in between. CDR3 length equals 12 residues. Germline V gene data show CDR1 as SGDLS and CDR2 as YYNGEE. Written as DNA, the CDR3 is TGTGCCAGCAGCGGGGCAGGCTATGGCTACACCTTC. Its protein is CASSGAGYGYTF.

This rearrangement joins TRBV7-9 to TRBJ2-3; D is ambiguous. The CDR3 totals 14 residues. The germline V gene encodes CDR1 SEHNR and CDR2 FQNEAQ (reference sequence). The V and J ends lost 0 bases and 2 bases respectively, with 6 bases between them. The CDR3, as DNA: TGTGCCAGCAGCTTAGCCCCAGACACAGATACGCAGTATTTT. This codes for CASSLAPDTDTQYF.

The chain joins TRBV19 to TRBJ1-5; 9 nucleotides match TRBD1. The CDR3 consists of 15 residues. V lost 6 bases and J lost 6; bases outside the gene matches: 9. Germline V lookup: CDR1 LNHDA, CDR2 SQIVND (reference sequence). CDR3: CASRRAYRGPQPQHF. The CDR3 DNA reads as TGTGCCAGTAGGCGAGCGTACAGGGGGCCTCAGCCCCAGCATTTT. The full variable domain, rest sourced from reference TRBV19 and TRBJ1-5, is DGGITQSPKYLFRKEGQNVTLSCEQNLNHDAMYWYRQDPGQGLRLIYYSQIVNDFQKGDIAEGYSVSREKKESFPLTVTSAQKNPTAFYLCASRRAYRGPQPQHFGDGTRLSIL.

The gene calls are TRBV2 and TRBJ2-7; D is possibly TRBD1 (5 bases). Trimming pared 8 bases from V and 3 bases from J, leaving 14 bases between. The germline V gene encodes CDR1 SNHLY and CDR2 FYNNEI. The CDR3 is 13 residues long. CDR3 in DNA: TGTGCCAGCGGGCGACTTACAGGCTACGAGCAGTACTTC. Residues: CASGRLTGYEQYF. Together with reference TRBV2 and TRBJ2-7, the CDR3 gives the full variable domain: EPEVTQTPSHQVTQMGQEVILRCVPISNHLYFYWYRQILGQKVEFLVSFYNNEISEKSEIFDDQFSVERPDGSNFTLKIRSTKLEDSAMYFCASGRLTGYEQYFGPGTRLTVT.